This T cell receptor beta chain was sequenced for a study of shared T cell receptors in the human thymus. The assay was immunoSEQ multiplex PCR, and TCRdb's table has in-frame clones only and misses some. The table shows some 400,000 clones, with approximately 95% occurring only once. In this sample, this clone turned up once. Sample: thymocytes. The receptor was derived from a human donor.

CDR3 protein: CATSRVRPVPEAFF. Written as DNA, the CDR3 is TGTGCCACCAGCAGAGTGAGGCCCGTTCCTGAAGCTTTCTTT. V is TRBV15 and J is TRBJ1-1, with D uncertain. Per germline, CDR1 LNHNV and CDR2 YYDKDF (reference sequence). The V end lost 1 base, the J end lost 6 bases, and 12 bases lay between the germline ends. This CDR3 comprises 14 residues.